This T cell receptor (beta chain) appears in the sequencing data of a study of T cell changes during pregnancy in multiple sclerosis. Germline V CDR1 and CDR2: LNHDA, SQIVND (reference sequence). The CDR3 is 15 amino acids. Assay: immunoSEQ multiplex PCR; the TCRdb copy retains only in-frame clones and omits some. The sample carries about 67,000 clones, 75% to 95% recorded once. Note on this clone: The junction shows a germline mismatch at one end, possibly a read error.

The chain joins TRBV19 to TRBJ1-1; TRBD1 agrees at 7 bases. This specimen was peripheral blood, taken in the first trimester of pregnancy. The TCR was taken from a female donor with multiple sclerosis, enrolled in a pregnancy study. The CDR3 coding sequence is TGTGCCAGTAGTATAGCCGGGACAGCGAACACTGAAGCTTCCTTT. It is translated as CASSIAGTANTEASF.